Sequencing of this T cell receptor (beta chain) was carried out in a study of T cells in Graves' hyperthyroidism and ophthalmopathy (dated by TCRdb to the late 2010s). In the study overall: Peripheral blood samples were taken at initial diagnosis, before any treatment was given. A discovery cohort of roughly 100 patients, roughly 45 with Graves' ophthalmopathy and 55 to 60 with stable Graves' hyperthyroidism, was used to find distinguishing TCR V-J signatures. An independent validation cohort of under 20 hyperthyroidism patients and about 16 patients who later progressed to ophthalmopathy tested prospective prediction of ophthalmopathy. For training and testing, the 100 or so patients in the discovery cohort were randomly divided in a 7:3 ratio. The study also compared thyroid tissue and blood T-cell repertoires from about 6 Graves' hyperthyroidism patients. After sampling, hyperthyroidism patients received methimazole starting at 30 mg daily, and ophthalmopathy patients received high-dose intravenous methylprednisolone. The paper describes TCR Vbeta CDR3 sequencing of about 140 peripheral blood samples, made up of some 42 ophthalmopathy patients, around 78 hyperthyroidism patients and 17 progressor patients. The paper's findings and limits, for the study overall: No statistical method was used to set the sample size in advance, and investigators knew the group allocation. Most expanded thyroid clonotypes (frequency above 0.001) were also detected in blood, a finding suggesting that blood repertoires may reflect thyroid immune responses. During validation, the model predicted progression to ophthalmopathy a median of roughly 7.1 months ahead of onset, with around 71% sensitivity and under 85% specificity. Ophthalmopathy was separated from stable hyperthyroidism by a 13 V-J signature model, with approximately 90% sensitivity and roughly 84% specificity obtained in cross-validation and 80%/75% obtained in testing.

Hyperthyroidism patients were aged 18 to 65 years and newly diagnosed, with disease duration of less than 2 months. Any patient with an uncontrolled infection, another autoimmune disease, pregnancy or lactation was excluded. Clinical symptoms, serum thyroxine and TRAb, thyroid ultrasound, and orbital computed tomography formed the basis for the diagnoses. For progressor patients, blood was drawn at the first diagnosis of hyperthyroidism, before any ophthalmopathy symptoms had appeared. PBMCs were separated from 7.5 to 10 ml of fresh peripheral blood using Ficoll-Paque density gradient centrifugation. Progressor patients were defined as those initially diagnosed with Graves' hyperthyroidism in whom ophthalmopathy developed during follow-up. Total RNA was extracted using Trizol reagent, and RNA quality was assessed on an Agilent 2100 Bioanalyzer. Trimming at the junction amounts to 2 bases on V and 8 bases on J, and the germline ends lie 10 bases apart. For CDR1 and CDR2, the germline V gene (reference sequence) lists DFQATT and SNEGSKA. The CDR3 runs 12 amino acids, cysteine and phenylalanine included. Only the CDR3 part of the read is kept: 36 bases, read in frame from the first base.

The TCR beta CDR3 regions were amplified from the RNA transcripts. The TCR CDR3 was subjected to a first round of RT-PCR using the HTBI primer set and the Qiagen OneStep RT-PCR kit. Libraries were constructed in a second round of multiplex PCR, after which size selection and purification were carried out. Paired-end sequencing of the libraries was performed with 100 bp reads on an Illumina HiSeq2000. As for the original processing: SOAPnuke was used to process the raw data, removing reads that contained adapters or uncalled bases, had a mean Phred below 15, or lacked an exact match to the constant primer or identifier. High-quality paired reads were merged with COPE v1.2.5, and unique nucleotide sequences were defined as clonotypes. Clonotypes were aligned to IMGT TRBV, TRBD and TRBJ reference segments using MiTCR v1.1. The analysis was restricted to V-J combinations with a frequency above 0.0001, which together covered 99% to 99.2% of the repertoires. A TCS score was defined as the ratio between F50 (clonal expansion) and ExV (chaos), using BLOSUM62-based TCRdist between CDR3 peptides within each V-J. Welch's t-statistics and random forest reduced around 510 V-J features to 13, which were used in a naive Bayes classifier (R e1071). The public reads were quality trimmed at Q25 with fastp and then assembled into clones with MiXCR by TCRdb, keeping productive beta chains. All rows with the same CDR3 protein become a single entry with the most common DNA and genes. The V and J calls here are based on TCRdb, not the publication. The sample table shows roughly 380,000 distinct CDR3 sequences, and approximately 13% are seen once. The leading ten clones occupy less than 25% of the sample.

This clonotype was counted ten times or more. Its antigen specificity is not known. There are no base qualities to consult, and no much larger clone falls within one base. The clonotype was recovered from a man between 25 and 39 years old with Graves' hyperthyroidism that later progressed to Graves' ophthalmopathy. The sequenced sample was blood. The sequence links TRBV20-1 to TRBJ2-1; no D gene call is confident. In nucleotide form, the sequence is TGCAGTGCTAGATTCGGTAGGGATGAGCAGTTCTTC. This is translated as CSARFGRDEQFF.